Detailed here is one T cell receptor beta chain. Its target is unknown. Treatment in this sample: 15 to 20 received Ad26.COV2.S at low or high dose, single or two shots; several received placebo; per-sample allocation not given. Repertoires come from day 63 after the first vaccine or placebo injection. An 18-55-year-old adult in Boston served as donor. Looked up from germline, CDR1 is LGHDT and CDR2 is YNNKEL (reference sequence). CDR3 length: 20 amino acids. Unmatched junction bases numbered 26, after V lost 1 base and J lost 11 bases. The data were obtained in a study of Ad26.COV2.S vaccination and SARS-CoV-2 variants. Study overall: The donor participated in the COV1001 trial, in its Ad26.COV2.S arm.

The protocol was immunoSEQ multiplex PCR, while the TCRdb copy is restricted to in-frame clones and leaves out a portion. This sample yields fewer than 900,000 clones, of which around 89% are seen a single time; about 1.5% belongs to the top ten. Study-wide points: Non-spike TCR breadth did not differ much between vaccine and placebo recipients.

The chain joins TRBV3-1 (or the pseudogene TRBV3-2) to TRBJ2-7, with 10 bases that match TRBD2. Material: peripheral blood, obtained in a trial of Ad26.COV2.S vaccine versus placebo. The clonotype comes from a person aged 18 to 65 who received the Ad26.COV2.S COVID-19 vaccine or a placebo. DNA of the CDR3: TGTGCCAGCAGCCAAGGGACATTGCGGGGAGGGGGACTAGCGCCCATGACGGAGTACTTC. Encoded protein: CASSQGTLRGGGLAPMTEYF.